In its sample, the clone carrying this T cell receptor beta chain was seen many times. Fresh 10 ml peripheral blood yielded PBMCs. V dropped 6 bases and J dropped 2; count of bases not matched to a gene: 3. The CDR3 length is 13 residues. Germline V gene sequence: CDR1 DFQATT, CDR2 SNEGSKA (reference sequence). This record belongs to a study of T cells in Graves' hyperthyroidism and ophthalmopathy. Researchers amplified the TCR beta CDR3 regions from RNA transcripts. Carried out on the TCR CDR3, a first-round RT-PCR used the HTBI primer set. Each CDR3 protein gets one entry after TCRdb re-called the multiplex PCR reads with MiXCR. In the table there are about 380,000 distinct CDR3 sequences, approximately 14% of which are singletons.

The chain joins TRBV20-1 to TRBJ2-7, with 11 nucleotides matching TRBD2. Sequencing used blood. This clonotype originated in a woman aged 30 to 39 with Graves' ophthalmopathy. CDR3 nucleotide sequence: TGCAGTGCCAAACTAGCGGGGGCCTACGAGCAGTACTTC. Translating it yields CSAKLAGAYEQYF.